The subject of this entry is one T cell receptor (beta chain). The data stem from a study of blood T cell repertoires in COVID-19. As originally analysed: The authors estimated nucleated cell counts from reference gene primer amplification. Only in-frame clones appear in the TCRdb table, and some are missing; sequencing was by immunoSEQ multiplex PCR. That table furnishes V, J and clone size, whereas the DNA furnished D and trimming. The sample carries fewer than 200,000 clones, approximately 81% recorded once. Sequenced sample: peripheral blood. This TCR was recovered from a woman in her forties or fifties with COVID-19, enrolled during active disease.

The CDR3 nucleotides are TGCGCCAGCAGCCAAACCGGGACAGATACGCAGTATTTT. Its protein product is CASSQTGTDTQYF. This chain joins TRBV4-1 and TRBJ2-3; D unclear. Per the germline V gene, CDR1 is MGHRA and CDR2 is YSYEKL. CDR3 length: 13 amino acids. V was pared by 2 bases and J by 3 bases, with 6 bases between.